The present TCR beta chain was sequenced within a study of T cell responses to AZD1222 COVID-19 vaccine. Broader study findings: Targeting of unmutated variant regions was reportedly seen in nearly half of spike-specific TCRs.

This clone came up a few times. The antigen remains undetermined. Germline V lookup: CDR1 ENHRY, CDR2 SYGVKD. The CDR3 has 14 amino acids. V dropped 9 bases and J dropped 3; count of bases not matched to a gene: 10. Sequenced by immunoSEQ multiplex PCR; TCRdb stores in-frame clones only, minus some. The table has around 110,000 clones, 85% to 95% seen once. Sequencing used peripheral blood, obtained on day 0 of AZD1222 vaccination. V usage is TRBV10-3 and J usage is TRBJ1-1, with 7 bases that match TRBD1. The receptor was isolated from an adult in good health. The CDR3, as DNA: TGTGCCATTACGTCCCGGGACAGTGACACTGAAGCTTTCTTT. Residues: CAITSRDSDTEAFF.